A selection of T cell receptor beta chains follows, all from one sample in a study of blood T cell repertoires in COVID-19. This table comes from immunoSEQ multiplex PCR, and its TCRdb copy is limited to in-frame clones, with some not included. The profile shows under 150,000 clones, roughly 80% of them singletons. Sequenced: peripheral blood. The receptors were gathered from a human donor with acute or convalescent COVID-19. The donor label of this sample is uncertain. CDR3s include the opening cysteine and the closing phenylalanine or tryptophan. Each record gives: D gene, V gene, clone size, J gene, CDR3 DNA, CDR3 protein. D genes are given only for firm matches. Only part of the rows carry a size: once, few, many, or a class if the clone is expanded.

.	TRBV10-3	.	TRBJ1-3	TGTGCCATCTCTCGCACCCCGGGGGGAAACACCATATATTTT	CAISRTPGGNTIYF
TRBD1	TRBV27	.	TRBJ1-2	TGTGCCAGCAGTCAGGACAGGAAGTACTACACCTTC	CASSQDRKYYTF
.	TRBV5-4	.	TRBJ2-1	TGTGCCAGCAGTTTCTTACTCAATGAGCAGTTCTTC	CASSFLLNEQFF
.	TRBV4-1	many	TRBJ1-5	TGCGCCAGCAGCCAAGTGATAGGGAGCGATCAGCCCCAGCATTTT	CASSQVIGSDQPQHF
TRBD1	TRBV6-6	.	TRBJ2-2	TGTGCCAGCAGGGGGACAGCCAACACCGGGGAGCTGTTTTTT	CASRGTANTGELFF
.	TRBV2	few	TRBJ1-5	TGTGCCAGCAAGCTGAATAGCAATCAGCCCCAGCATTTT	CASKLNSNQPQHF
.	TRBV19	.	TRBJ1-2	TGTGCCAGTACCCCGTGGGCTCGAGCTAACTATGGCTACACCTTC	CASTPWARANYGYTF
.	TRBV11-2	.	TRBJ2-5	TGTGCCAGCAGCTCGGGACAAAACCAAGAGACCCAGTACTTC	CASSSGQNQETQYF
TRBD1	TRBV5-1	.	TRBJ1-2	TGCGCCAGCAGCGTAATGCCCGGGACAGGCTATGGCTACACCTTC	CASSVMPGTGYGYTF
.	TRBV2	.	TRBJ2-5	TGTGCCAGCAGTCTACAGGGCAATCAAGAGACCCAGTACTTC	CASSLQGNQETQYF
.	TRBV5-1	medium-sized	TRBJ2-5	TGCGCCAGTGGAAAGGGACAACAAGAGACCCAGTACTTC	CASGKGQQETQYF
.	TRBV27	.	TRBJ1-1	TGTGCCAGCAGTTTTGGAGGGGCTGAAGCTTTCTTT	CASSFGGAEAFF
.	TRBV4-1	.	TRBJ1-2	TGCGCCAGCAGGAAAGATGGCGCACGGACAGAGGGCTATGGCTACACCTTC	CASRKDGARTEGYGYTF
TRBD2	TRBV11-2	.	TRBJ2-1	TGTGCCAGCAGCTATGGCGGGGGGGAGGTCAATGAGCAGTTCTTC	CASSYGGGEVNEQFF
TRBD1	TRBV5-4	many	TRBJ1-1	TGTGCCAGCAGACTACAGGGGGCAGGAACTGAAGCTTTCTTT	CASRLQGAGTEAFF
.	TRBV19	.	TRBJ1-1	TGTGCCAGTAGTATCGGTAACACTGAAGCTTTCTTT	CASSIGNTEAFF
.	TRBV7-2	.	TRBJ1-5	TGTGCCAGCAGCTTATTTCGTAGCAATCAGCCCCAGCATTTT	CASSLFRSNQPQHF
.	TRBV18	.	TRBJ2-7	TGTGCCAGCTCTGAGTACAGGGATCCATCCGAGCAGTACTTC	CASSEYRDPSEQYF
.	TRBV7-9	.	TRBJ1-1	TGTGCCAGCAGCTTAGGGTGGAGGGCCACTGAAGCTTTCTTT	CASSLGWRATEAFF
TRBD2	TRBV7-2	.	TRBJ2-5	TGTGCCAGCAGCCCCCGGACTAGCGGGGGGTTTGAAGAGACCCAGTACTTC	CASSPRTSGGFEETQYF
.	TRBV2	many	TRBJ1-4	TGTGCCAGCACCAACATCGCCCTCCAGAATGAAAAACTGTTTTTT	CASTNIALQNEKLFF
.	TRBV5-1	.	TRBJ2-1	TGCGCCAGCAGCTTGGATGGCACCTCCTACAATGAGCAGTTCTTC	CASSLDGTSYNEQFF
.	TRBV10-1	.	TRBJ1-5	TGCGCCAGCAGTCCCTTCTGGGAGGCTAGCAATCAGCCCCAGCATTTT	CASSPFWEASNQPQHF
.	TRBV5-1	.	TRBJ1-3	TGCGCCAGCAGCCGGGACTCCCTTATTGGAAACACCATATATTTT	CASSRDSLIGNTIYF
TRBD1	TRBV5-1	once	TRBJ2-1	TGCGCCAGCAGCTTGGCTCGACAGGGCGTCAATGAGCAGTTCTTC	CASSLARQGVNEQFF
.	TRBV4-2	.	TRBJ1-3	TGTGCCAGCAGCCCACGCCAGGGAAACACCATATATTTT	CASSPRQGNTIYF
TRBD2	TRBV5-1	.	TRBJ2-1	TGCGCCAGCAGCTTGGGAGCGGGGGTTTACAATGAGCAGTTCTTC	CASSLGAGVYNEQFF
.	TRBV5-1	few	TRBJ1-2	TGCGCCAGCAGTATGTTGGGAGAGGAAGGCTACACCTTC	CASSMLGEEGYTF
TRBD1	TRBV30	.	TRBJ1-6	TGTGCCTGGAGTGTCACAGGGGAGGATTCACCCCTCCACTTT	CAWSVTGEDSPLHF
.	TRBV2	.	TRBJ1-6	TGTGCCAGCAGTGAGAGCTCACCCCTCCACTTT	CASSESSPLHF
TRBD1	TRBV2	.	TRBJ2-1	TGTGCCAGCATGACCGACAGGGGAGTGGTCGATGAGCAGTTCTTC	CASMTDRGVVDEQFF
TRBD1	TRBV24-1	.	TRBJ2-3	TGTGCCACCAGTGATTTGGACAGGGGCACAGATACGCAGTATTTT	CATSDLDRGTDTQYF
.	TRBV9	once	TRBJ2-1	TGTGCCAGCAGCGGCGGGGATTACAACAATGAGCAGTTCTTC	CASSGGDYNNEQFF
.	TRBV11-2	.	TRBJ1-3	TGTGCCAGCAGCCTACAAGGAGCCAGCTCTGGAAACACCATATATTTT	CASSLQGASSGNTIYF
.	TRBV4-2	.	TRBJ2-1	TGTGCCAGCAGGCAGGAAAATGAGCAGTTCTTC	CASRQENEQFF
TRBD1	TRBV28	.	TRBJ1-2	TGTGCCAGCAGTTTGATCAGGGGGCAGGGCGGCTACACCTTC	CASSLIRGQGGYTF
TRBD1	TRBV9	.	TRBJ1-2	TGTGCCAGCAGCGTGGGACAGTTCGACTATGGCTACACCTTC	CASSVGQFDYGYTF
.	TRBV4-1	.	TRBJ2-7	TGCGCCAGCAGCCAAGAGCCTAGCGCCCGCTCCTACGAGCAGTACTTC	CASSQEPSARSYEQYF
.	TRBV6-6	once	TRBJ1-5	TGTGCCAGCAGTTCCTACAGGCCGGGTACTCCCCAGCATTTT	CASSSYRPGTPQHF
.	TRBV29-1	once	TRBJ2-2	TGCAGCGTTGTGGCGGTCACCGGGGAGCTGTTTTTT	CSVVAVTGELFF
.	TRBV10-1	.	TRBJ1-1	TGCGCCAGCAGCCAGCGGGGAGCCACTGAAGCTTTCTTT	CASSQRGATEAFF
.	TRBV4-1	.	TRBJ1-4	TGCGCCAGCAGCCGGGGGGGTTGGGTGGTAACTAATGAAAAACTGTTTTTT	CASSRGGWVVTNEKLFF